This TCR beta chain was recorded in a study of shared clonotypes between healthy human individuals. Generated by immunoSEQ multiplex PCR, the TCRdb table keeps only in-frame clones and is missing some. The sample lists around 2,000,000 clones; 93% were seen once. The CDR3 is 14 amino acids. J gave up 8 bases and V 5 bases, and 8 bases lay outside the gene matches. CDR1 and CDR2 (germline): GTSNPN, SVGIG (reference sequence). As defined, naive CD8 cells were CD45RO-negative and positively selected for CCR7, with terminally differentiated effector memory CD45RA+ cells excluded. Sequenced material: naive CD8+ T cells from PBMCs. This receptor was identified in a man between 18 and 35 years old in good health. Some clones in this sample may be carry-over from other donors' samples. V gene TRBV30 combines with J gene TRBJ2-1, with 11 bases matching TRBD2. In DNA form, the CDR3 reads TGTGCCTGGGGGCCACTAGCGGGAGAGTATGAGCAGTTCTTC. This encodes CAWGPLAGEYEQFF.